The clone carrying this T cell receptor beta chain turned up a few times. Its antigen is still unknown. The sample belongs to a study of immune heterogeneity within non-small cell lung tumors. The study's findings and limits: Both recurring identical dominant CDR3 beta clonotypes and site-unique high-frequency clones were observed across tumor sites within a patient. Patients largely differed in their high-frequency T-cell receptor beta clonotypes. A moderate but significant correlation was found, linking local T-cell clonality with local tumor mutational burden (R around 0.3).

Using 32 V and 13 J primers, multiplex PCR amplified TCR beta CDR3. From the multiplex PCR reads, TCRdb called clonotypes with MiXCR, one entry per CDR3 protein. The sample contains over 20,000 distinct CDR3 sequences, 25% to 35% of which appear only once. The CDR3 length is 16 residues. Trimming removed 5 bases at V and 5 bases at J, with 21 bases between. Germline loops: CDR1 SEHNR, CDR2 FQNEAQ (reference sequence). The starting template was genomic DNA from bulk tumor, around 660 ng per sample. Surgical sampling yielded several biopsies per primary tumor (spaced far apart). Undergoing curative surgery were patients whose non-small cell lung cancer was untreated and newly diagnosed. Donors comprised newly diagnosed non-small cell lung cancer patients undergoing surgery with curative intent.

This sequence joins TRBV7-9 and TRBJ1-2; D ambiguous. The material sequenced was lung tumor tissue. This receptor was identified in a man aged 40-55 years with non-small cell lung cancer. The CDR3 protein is CASSPGQAQTAYGYTF. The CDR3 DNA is TGTGCCAGCAGCCCCGGTCAGGCCCAAACAGCTTATGGCTACACCTTC.